These 32 T cell receptor beta chains share one sample of origin, sequenced in a study of T cell responses to AZD1222 COVID-19 vaccine. Sequencing used immunoSEQ multiplex PCR; TCRdb keeps in-frame clones, though not all of them. The sample consists of over 120,000 clones, roughly 92% of them appearing once. This specimen was peripheral blood, taken on day 0 of AZD1222 vaccination. The source is an adult in good health.

The chain recombines TRBV5-1 with TRBJ1-1, with TRBD1 identical over 12 bases. This CDR3 region has 15 residues. Trimming took 4 bases from V and 6 from J; bases not matched to a gene: 7. Germline assignment: CDR1 SGHRS and CDR2 YFSETQ. The CDR3 spells CASSIYGTGGSEAFF. The CDR3 coding sequence is TGCGCCAGCAGCATTTACGGGACAGGGGGCTCTGAAGCTTTCTTT.

The chain uses TRBV9 and TRBJ2-7; 14 nucleotides match TRBD2. The CDR3 covers 16 residues. Germline assignment: CDR1 SGDLS and CDR2 YYNGEE. After removal of 4 bases from V and 4 bases from J, the junction contained 7 bases not matched to a gene. CDR3 amino acids: CASSPSGTSGSYEQYF. CDR3 in DNA: TGTGCCAGCAGCCCCTCCGGGACTAGCGGGAGTTACGAGCAGTACTTC.

The chain carries TRBV7-6 and TRBJ2-1, with 7 bases fitting TRBD1. The CDR3 has 14 amino acids. V dropped 5 bases and J dropped 9; count of bases not matched to a gene: 10. Germline V lookup: CDR1 SGHVS, CDR2 FNYEAQ. Here the CDR3 reads CASSLRTGFGEQFF. Written as DNA, the CDR3 is TGTGCCAGCAGCCTTCGGACAGGTTTTGGTGAGCAGTTCTTC.

The chain combines TRBV25-1 with TRBJ1-4; D is uncertain. CDR1 is MGHDK, CDR2 SYGVNS, per germline. The CDR3 is made up of 13 amino acids. Trimming stripped 3 bases from V and 7 bases from J, with 9 bases between. The CDR3 bases are TGTGCCAGCAGTGATCTCAGCTTTGAAAAACTGTTTTTT. Protein: CASSDLSFEKLFF.

This clone was observed a single time. The CDR3 reads CASSLDVGLSGGTPNTGELFF. DNA of the CDR3: TGTGCCAGCAGCTTAGATGTAGGGCTATCCGGAGGTACTCCGAACACCGGGGAGCTGTTTTTT. The rearrangement uses TRBV7-3 and TRBJ2-2; D is possibly TRBD2 (5 bases). The CDR3 extends over 21 amino acids. The germline CDR1 and CDR2 sequences are SGHTA and FQGTGA. The V gene lost 2 bases and the J gene lost 0 bases, with 25 bases spanning the gap.

The chain recombines TRBV5-5 with TRBJ1-5; 7 bases agree with TRBD1. CDR1 and CDR2 from the germline V gene are SGHKS and YYEKEE (reference sequence). The CDR3 is made up of 14 amino acids. Unmatched junction bases numbered 6, after V lost 2 bases and J lost 7 bases. CDR3 sequence (DNA): TGTGCCAGCAGCTTCACTACAGGGGACCAGCCCCAGCATTTT. This codes for CASSFTTGDQPQHF.

The gene calls are TRBV5-6 and TRBJ2-7; 12 bases match TRBD2. Germline values: CDR1 SGHDT, CDR2 YYEEEE. The CDR3 spans 16 residues. The V gene end was trimmed by 4 bases and the J gene end by 2 bases; junction bases not matched to a gene: 7. Here the CDR3 reads CASSPPGLAGAYEQYF. The CDR3 DNA reads TGTGCCAGCAGCCCACCGGGACTAGCGGGCGCCTACGAGCAGTACTTC.

The gene calls are TRBV28 and TRBJ1-1; a weak D match, TRBD1 (5 bases). Germline values: CDR1 MDHEN, CDR2 SYDVKM. The V end was cut by 3 bases, the J end by 11 bases, with 22 bases between. The CDR3 sequence is 15 residues long. For the CDR3, the DNA is TGTGCCAGCAGTTTCCGCACGGCCGCGGGACGAGAGGCTTTCTTT. It codes for CASSFRTAAGREAFF.

The chain recombines TRBV3-1 (or the pseudogene TRBV3-2) with TRBJ1-6; D possibly corresponds to TRBD1 (5 bases). V lost 1 base, J lost 0 bases, and 10 bases lay in between. The V gene's germline CDR1 is LGHDT and CDR2 YNNKEL (reference sequence). The CDR3 consists of 17 residues. CDR3 sequence: CASSQGGVSSYNSPLHF. The CDR3 DNA sequence: TGTGCCAGCAGCCAAGGGGGGGTGAGCTCCTATAATTCACCCCTCCACTTT.

The gene calls are TRBV24-1 and TRBJ2-1; 13 bases map to TRBD2. There are 17 residues in the CDR3. The germline CDR1 and CDR2 sequences are KGHDR and SFDVKD. J lost 2 bases, V lost 4 bases, and 4 bases had no gene match. CDR3 region: CATSDSGLAGAYNEQFF. CDR3 DNA sequence: TGTGCCACCAGTGACTCCGGACTAGCGGGGGCCTACAATGAGCAGTTCTTC.

V usage is TRBV27 and J usage is TRBJ2-1; D is unclear. This CDR3 is built from 14 residues. Germline CDR1 is MNHEY and CDR2 is SMNVEV (reference sequence). Trimming removed 8 bases from V and 6 bases from J, with 17 bases in between. The CDR3 sequence: CASSRLRSPNEQFF. The CDR3 region has the DNA TGTGCCAGCTCTCGGCTACGTTCTCCCAATGAGCAGTTCTTC.

The genes are TRBV27 and TRBJ1-2; no reliable D call. Trimming removed 2 bases from V and 5 bases from J, with 9 bases in between. Germline V lookup: CDR1 MNHEY, CDR2 SMNVEV (reference sequence). The CDR3 is made up of 13 amino acids. The chain's CDR3 is CASSLNFGYGYTF. CDR3 in DNA: TGTGCCAGCAGTTTAAACTTTGGGTATGGCTACACCTTC.

The sample holds one count of this clone. The chain has TRBV7-6 and TRBJ2-3; 11 bases agree with TRBD2. The CDR3 spans 18 residues. The junction had 12 bases not matched to a gene; V was cut back by 5 bases and J by 2 bases. Germline values: CDR1 SGHVS, CDR2 FNYEAQ. For the CDR3, the DNA is TGTGCCAGCAGCAAAGGACCGGGACTAGCGGAGATCACAGATACGCAGTATTTT. Translation gives CASSKGPGLAEITDTQYF.

The chain joins TRBV9 to TRBJ1-2; perhaps TRBD1 as D (6 bases). V was cut by 3 bases and J by 4 bases, with 13 bases left in between. CDR1 and CDR2 from the germline V gene are SGDLS and YYNGEE. CDR3 size: 14 residues. The CDR3 DNA is TGTGCCAGCAGCGCCCAAACAGGGCTCTATGGCTACACCTTC. Translating gives CASSAQTGLYGYTF.

The rearrangement links TRBV6-5 to TRBJ2-6; no clear D. In germline, CDR1 is MNHEY, CDR2 SVGAGI. The V and J ends lost 5 bases and 5 bases respectively, with 7 bases between them. CDR3 length: 13 residues. CDR3 coding DNA: TGTGCCAGCAGTCAAACAAGGGCCAACGTCCTGACTTTC. Its translation is CASSQTRANVLTF.

This clone was observed a handful of times. This rearrangement joins TRBV9 to TRBJ2-2; tentatively, D is TRBD1 or TRBD2 (6 bases each). Looked up from germline, CDR1 is SGDLS and CDR2 is YYNGEE. The length of the CDR3 is 14 residues. The V and J ends lost 2 bases and 6 bases respectively, with 11 bases between them. The CDR3, as DNA: TGTGCCAGCAGCGTCATAGGGGGGTCCGGGGAGCTGTTTTTT. Encoded protein: CASSVIGGSGELFF.

The CDR3 spells CASSPDYNEQFF. In nucleotides, the CDR3 is TGCGCCAGCAGCCCCGACTACAATGAGCAGTTCTTC. V gene TRBV5-1 combines with J gene TRBJ2-1, with no clear D. The V gene's germline CDR1 is SGHRS and CDR2 YFSETQ. The V and J ends lost 4 bases and 3 bases respectively, with 5 bases between them. This CDR3 is built from 12 residues.

This clone turned up a few times. The chain recombines TRBV5-4 with TRBJ2-2, with TRBD2 matching over 10 bases. The CDR3 totals 15 residues. The germline V gene encodes CDR1 SGHNT and CDR2 YYREEE (reference sequence). V lost 0 bases, J lost 6 bases, and 2 bases stayed unmatched. The CDR3 is CASSLDSGRPGELFF. DNA of the CDR3: TGTGCCAGCAGCTTGGATAGCGGGAGGCCCGGGGAGCTGTTTTTT.

CDR3 loop: CASSLAGWKQPQHF. CDR3 sequence (DNA): TGTGCCAGCAGTTTGGCCGGGTGGAAACAGCCCCAGCATTTT. J is TRBJ1-5 and V is TRBV27; D call uncertain. This CDR3 spans 14 amino acids. Germline V gene lookup returns CDR1 MNHEY and CDR2 SMNVEV (reference sequence). V gave up 3 bases and J gave up 7 bases, with 13 bases separating them.

The chain couples TRBV19 to TRBJ1-1, with TRBD1 as a possible D gene (6 bases). Germline V gives CDR1 LNHDA, CDR2 SQIVND (reference sequence). Trimming took off 3 bases at V and 4 bases at J, with 9 bases between the two ends. CDR3 length equals 13 residues. This CDR3 reads CASSIGRGTEAFF. DNA of the CDR3: TGTGCCAGTAGTATCGGCAGGGGCACTGAAGCTTTCTTT.

This clone was seen once. The gene calls are TRBV11-1 and TRBJ2-3, with TRBD1 matching 8 bases. CDR1 and CDR2 from the germline V gene are SGHAT and FQDESV (reference sequence). Unmatched junction bases numbered 6, after V lost 8 bases and J lost 2 bases. The CDR3 runs 14 residues. The CDR3: CASAQGAYTDTQYF. CDR3 coding DNA: TGTGCCAGCGCCCAGGGGGCTTACACAGATACGCAGTATTTT.

J is TRBJ2-1 and V is TRBV30; 7 nucleotides match TRBD2. Germline trimming cut 5 bases from V and 6 bases from J; bases unmatched to any gene: 10. Germline CDR1 and CDR2: GTSNPN and SVGIG (reference sequence). The CDR3 sequence is 14 residues long. The CDR3 loop reads CAWSTSPIFNEQFF. The CDR3 DNA reads as TGTGCCTGGTCGACTAGCCCTATTTTCAATGAGCAGTTCTTC. The whole variable domain, filled in from reference TRBV30 and TRBJ2-1, reads SQTIHQWPATLVQPVGSPLSLECTVEGTSNPNLYWYRQAAGRGLQLLFYSVGIGQISSEVPQNLSASRPQDRQFILSSKKLLLSDSGFYLCAWSTSPIFNEQFFGPGTRLTVL.

This chain links TRBV20-1 with TRBJ2-7; 7 bases fit TRBD2. Germline loops: CDR1 DFQATT, CDR2 SNEGSKA (reference sequence). V was pared by 3 bases and J by 5 bases, with 10 bases of the junction left unmatched. This CDR3 has 14 amino acids. In DNA, the CDR3 is TGCAGTGCTAGTGGAACTAGCGTCGGGAACGAGCAGTACTTC. Protein product: CSASGTSVGNEQYF.

This clone has just one count. The V call is TRBV5-1, the J call TRBJ2-2; D unresolved. V was clipped by 0 bases and J by 4 bases, with 10 bases between them. The CDR3 runs to 15 residues. Germline CDR1 is SGHRS and CDR2 is YFSETQ. CDR3 DNA: TGCGCCAGCAGCTTGGAGAGTATAGGCACCGGGGAGCTGTTTTTT. It is translated as CASSLESIGTGELFF. Combining the CDR3 with reference TRBV5-1 and TRBJ2-2 gives the whole variable domain KAGVTQTPRYLIKTRGQQVTLSCSPISGHRSVSWYQQTPGQGLQFLFEYFSETQRNKGNFPGRFSGRQFSNSRSEMNVSTLELGDSALYLCASSLESIGTGELFFGEGSRLTVL.

The rearrangement links TRBV5-6 to TRBJ1-3; 7 bases align to TRBD1. CDR3 size: 16 residues. CDR1 and CDR2 (germline): SGHDT, YYEEEE. Trimming cost V 4 bases and J 4 bases; bases outside gene matches: 11. The CDR3 spells CASSVTDRTRGNTIYF. CDR3 DNA sequence: TGTGCCAGCAGCGTGACGGACAGGACGAGGGGAAACACCATATATTTT. The variable domain in full, with the rest retrieved from reference TRBV5-6 and TRBJ1-3, is DAGVTQSPTHLIKTRGQQVTLRCSPKSGHDTVSWYQQALGQGPQFIFQYYEEEERQRGNFPDRFSGHQFPNYSSELNVNALLLGDSALYLCASSVTDRTRGNTIYFGEGSWLTVV.

The rearrangement links TRBV11-3 to TRBJ2-1; D is possibly TRBD1 (6 bases). CDR1 SGHNT and CDR2 YENEEA come from the germline V gene. CDR3 length: 15 amino acids. The ends were cut back, 1 base at V and 1 base at J, with 8 bases in the middle. The CDR3: CASSLGQGSYNEQFF. The CDR3 nucleotides read TGTGCCAGCAGCTTAGGTCAGGGGTCCTACAATGAGCAGTTCTTC. Together with reference TRBV11-3 and TRBJ2-1, the CDR3 gives the full variable domain: EAGVVQSPRYKIIEKKQPVAFWCNPISGHNTLYWYLQNLGQGPELLIRYENEEAVDDSQLPKDRFSAERLKGVDSTLKIQPAELGDSAVYLCASSLGQGSYNEQFFGPGTRLTVL.

The gene calls are TRBV18 and TRBJ2-7; D uncertain. Trimming took off 3 bases at V and 3 bases at J, with 9 bases between the two ends. Germline assignment: CDR1 KGHSH and CDR2 LQKENI. This CDR3 is built from 13 residues. CDR3 bases: TGTGCCAGCTCACCCCCAATCCGCTACGAGCAGTACTTC. Translation gives CASSPPIRYEQYF.

The genes are TRBV19 and TRBJ1-1, with TRBD1 matching over 11 bases. CDR1 is LNHDA and CDR2 is SQIVND in the germline V gene (reference sequence). This CDR3 spans 16 amino acids. J gave up 0 bases and V 5 bases, and 5 bases lay outside the gene matches. CDR3 sequence reads: CASSPGTGGLNTEAFF. Here the CDR3 DNA reads TGTGCCAGTAGTCCTGGGACAGGGGGTTTGAACACTGAAGCTTTCTTT.

The chain employs TRBV27 and TRBJ2-7, with a possible D match to TRBD2 (5 bases). CDR1 is MNHEY and CDR2 is SMNVEV in the germline V gene (reference sequence). The CDR3 runs to 15 residues. V was cut by 2 bases and J by 4 bases, with 15 bases left in between. The CDR3 region is CASSLLGRLMYEQYF. In nucleotides, the CDR3 is TGTGCCAGCAGTTTACTAGGGAGACTAATGTACGAGCAGTACTTC.

DNA for the CDR3: TGCGCCAGCAGCTTGGAAGGGGGTAGGAACACTGAAGCTTTCTTT. Its protein is CASSLEGGRNTEAFF. This chain joins TRBV5-1 and TRBJ1-1; maybe TRBD1 (6 bases). Germline V gene lookup returns CDR1 SGHRS and CDR2 YFSETQ. The CDR3 consists of 15 residues. Trimming took off 0 bases at V and 1 base at J, with 10 bases between the two ends. The full variable domain, with the rest looked up from reference TRBV5-1 and TRBJ1-1, is KAGVTQTPRYLIKTRGQQVTLSCSPISGHRSVSWYQQTPGQGLQFLFEYFSETQRNKGNFPGRFSGRQFSNSRSEMNVSTLELGDSALYLCASSLEGGRNTEAFFGQGTRLTVV.

CDR3 DNA sequence: TGTGCCAGCAGTGAAAGGGGACAGGGAGGTCAGCCCCAGCATTTT. Translated, it gives CASSERGQGGQPQHF. The chain is built from TRBV2 and TRBJ1-5; 9 bases agree with TRBD1. Germline V gene sequence: CDR1 SNHLY, CDR2 FYNNEI. The CDR3 loop spans 15 amino acids. The trim removed 2 bases at V and 6 bases at J, leaving 5 bases unmatched.

This clone was seen only once. The rearrangement links TRBV5-1 to TRBJ2-7; 8 bases map to TRBD1. With 4 bases clipped from V and 2 bases from J, the junction kept 5 bases outside the gene matches. This CDR3 contains 14 residues. CDR1 and CDR2 from the germline V gene are SGHRS and YFSETQ. The CDR3 reads CASSIGQGTYEQYF. The CDR3 coding sequence is TGCGCCAGCAGCATTGGACAGGGTACCTACGAGCAGTACTTC.